This T cell receptor beta chain was recorded in a study of T cell responses to AZD1222 COVID-19 vaccine. Study context: Pooling was applied to second doses at about 4 or about 12 weeks. Study conclusions and caveats: Without day 14 samples, only post-peak T cell repertoires were studied. Spike was spanned by vaccine-associated CD4 TCRs, which were dominant at 160-218 and 743-854. Baseline antibody screening turned up just six or seven seropositive AZD1222 recipients.

Assay used: immunoSEQ multiplex PCR; TCRdb lists only in-frame clones, some missing. The sample has 150,000 to 200,000 clones, about nine tenths seen once. Notes on this clone: Its cognate antigen is unknown.

V lost 5 bases and J 1 base, leaving 14 bases between the germline ends. The CDR3 has 15 amino acids. The V gene's germline CDR1 is SEHNR and CDR2 FQNEAQ (reference sequence). The TCR comes from an adult in good health. Sample: peripheral blood, taken on day 0 of AZD1222 vaccination. This rearrangement joins TRBV7-9 to TRBJ1-1, with a weak D call TRBD1 (6 bases). In DNA, the CDR3 is TGTGCCAGCAGCCCATCACAGGGCTCGAACACTGAAGCTTTCTTT. This codes for CASSPSQGSNTEAFF.